The entry below describes one T cell receptor beta chain. Antigen: not known. Trimming cost V 1 base and J 9 bases, with 9 bases left between them. Germline CDR1 is GTSNPN and CDR2 is SVGIG (reference sequence). CDR3 length: 11 residues. The source of the sample is a study of immune evolution from preneoplasia to lung adenocarcinoma. Study results and limitations: From normal lung to invasive adenocarcinoma, top clone frequencies appeared to decrease.

Data came from immunoSEQ multiplex PCR; TCRdb stores just in-frame clones and leaves some out. The sample shows 3,000 or so clones, roughly 72% of them seen only once. Patient tissue came from resections in Japan or China, 2014–2017. Nucleic acids came from premalignant or tumor cells enriched by macro-dissection. The specimen sequenced was FFPE minimally invasive lung adenocarcinoma tissue. The source is a person aged 55 to 79 with lung adenocarcinoma. V and J are TRBV30 and TRBJ1-2; D is undetermined. As DNA, the CDR3 is TGTGCCTGGAGTGCAGACGGTAGCTACACCTTC. This sequence encodes CAWSADGSYTF.